This T cell receptor (beta chain) comes out of a study of CD4 T cells in lung cancer (dated by TCRdb to between 2018 and 2021). Background for the entire study: In the study, blood T cells from NSCLC patients were screened for responses to candidate mutation-encoded neoepitopes, and neoantigen-specific CD4+ T-cell clones and TCRs were isolated. The resected patients had lung adenocarcinoma or squamous cell carcinoma, were aged 60 to 69 at blood donation, and mostly were former smokers. Treatments the patients had received before donating blood included platinum chemotherapy, and some of the patients were given nivolumab or pembrolizumab. Deep sequencing of TCRB was used to follow the frequency of neoantigen-specific clonotypes in tumor resections, non-adjacent lung and cultured T-cell products.

From a lookup of the germline V gene (reference sequence), CDR1 and CDR2 are SEHNR and FQNEAQ. Trimmed from V: 6 bases; trimmed from J: 0 bases; junction bases lacking a gene match: 4. Including cysteine and phenylalanine, the CDR3 has 15 amino acids. This entry keeps only the CDR3 DNA: 45 bases, framed from base 1. PBMCs were stimulated for about 13 days with mutant 27-mer peptides plus IL21, IL7, IL15 and IL2 and were then restimulated with peptide-pulsed autologous B cells. After restimulation with peptide-pulsed B cells, live IFNgamma-secreting T cells were sorted on a FACS Aria2 by cytokine capture. Sorted cells were expanded for about 14 to 23 days at limiting dilution, roughly 3 or 11 cells per well, with irradiated allogeneic PBMCs, phytohemagglutinin and IL2. Peripheral blood samples or leukapheresis products were obtained from the patients. To screen the expanded lines for antigen specificity, an IFNgamma ELISA was run against autologous B cells pulsed with mutant peptides.

What the research found in general, with its limitations: Some responses derived from blood might reflect in vitro priming of naive T cells or cross-reactivity instead of memory responses to the cancer. Nonspecific IFNgamma producers of unknown purity were included among IFNgamma-sorted cells, so expanded lines were found to range from monoclonal to oligoclonal.

Libraries came from the immunoSEQ multiplex PCR assay. Qiagen DNeasy or QIAamp micro DNA kits were used to isolate DNA, and the Adaptive Biotechnology human TCRB sequencing kit was used to sequence TCRB. TCRB libraries were sequenced on an Illumina MiSeq. The original pipeline was this. The kit provider's software was used to analyze TCRB sequence data, and Fisher's exact test was applied to assess tumor enrichment of clonotype templates. Imported from immuneACCESS, the table was reduced by TCRdb to in-frame sequences with V and J called. These copies leave out some clones; in studies compared against another copy, an unresolved V gene accounts for under half, and the cause of the remainder is not known. V, J and clone size reflect that table, while D and trimming were determined from the DNA. For this sample, the table gives 84 clones. A word on this clone: Its binding antigen is unknown. It has no much larger one-base neighbor in the sample; base qualities were not kept.

What was sequenced was a CD4+ T cell line or clone grown in culture. The chain joins TRBV7-9 to TRBJ2-2; 7 central nucleotides agree with TRBD1. The origin of this receptor is a human donor with non-small cell lung cancer. Some clones in this sample may be carry-over from other donors' samples. CDR3 loop: CASRPGTANTGELFF. The nucleotide sequence reads TGTGCCAGCAGACCCGGGACAGCGAACACCGGGGAGCTGTTTTTT.